This passage covers 23 T cell receptor beta chains from one sample sequenced in a study of T cell responses to AZD1222 COVID-19 vaccine. Some clones are missing from TCRdb's copy, which holds only in-frame ones; the method was immunoSEQ multiplex PCR. Of roughly 120,000 clones listed, approximately 90% are singletons. The material was peripheral blood, obtained on day 0 of AZD1222 vaccination. The receptor source for this set is an adult in good health.

This clone was observed at least ten times. For the CDR3, the DNA is TGTGCCACCAGCAGGCGACAGGGGACGGGTGAAGCTTTCTTT. It specifies CATSRRQGTGEAFF. The genes are TRBV15 and TRBJ1-1; 8 nucleotides match TRBD1. CDR1 LNHNV and CDR2 YYDKDF come from the germline V gene (reference sequence). CDR3 length: 14 residues. The J segment lost 7 bases and the V segment lost 3 bases, leaving 7 bases of the junction unmatched.

CDR3 sequence (DNA): TGTGCCAGCAGACGGGACAGGGCAATTTCCGGGGCCAACGTCCTGACTTTC. This gives the protein CASRRDRAISGANVLTF. The chain combines TRBV13 with TRBJ2-6, with 9 bases aligning to TRBD1. Germline V CDR1 and CDR2: PRHDT, FYEKMQ (reference sequence). CDR3 size: 17 residues. V was pared by 6 bases and J by 4 bases, with 10 bases of the junction left unmatched.

The gene calls are TRBV5-1 and TRBJ1-3, with 7 nucleotides matching TRBD1. Trimming took 0 bases from V and 2 from J; bases not matched to a gene: 11. CDR3 size: 18 residues. Germline lookup yields CDR1 SGHRS and CDR2 YFSETQ. The CDR3 coding sequence is TGCGCCAGCAGCTTGGATGGGGGAGGGGGCTCGGCTGGAAACACCATATATTTT. This translates into CASSLDGGGGSAGNTIYF.

This chain uses TRBV9 with TRBJ1-1; weak D call: TRBD1 (6 bases). Germline V gene sequence: CDR1 SGDLS, CDR2 YYNGEE. V lost 2 bases, J lost 4 bases, and 18 bases lay in between. The CDR3 is 16 amino acids. The CDR3 region has the DNA TGTGCCAGCAGCGTCGACCCGGGAGGGGGGGGCACTGAAGCTTTCTTT. Amino acids: CASSVDPGGGGTEAFF.

The chain joins TRBV25-1 to TRBJ2-1; the D gene could be TRBD1 or TRBD2 (6 bases each). V shed 3 bases and J shed 8 bases, with 20 bases lying between them. This CDR3 spans 16 amino acids. The germline V gene encodes CDR1 MGHDK and CDR2 SYGVNS. The CDR3 reads CASSDPRQEGRDEQFF. The CDR3 region has the DNA TGTGCCAGCAGTGACCCCCGACAGGAGGGACGGGATGAGCAGTTCTTC.

The genes are TRBV4-2 and TRBJ2-1; no firm D call. V lost 0 bases and J 5 bases, leaving 8 bases between the germline ends. Germline V CDR1 and CDR2: LGHNA, YNFKEQ. CDR3 length: 14 residues. The CDR3 nucleotides are TGTGCCAGCAGCCAAGATGGTTTAAACAATGAGCAGTTCTTC. This codes for CASSQDGLNNEQFF.

V usage is TRBV9 and J usage is TRBJ2-2, with D uncertain. The germline CDR1 and CDR2 sequences are SGDLS and YYNGEE. Deletions cut 4 bases from V and 0 bases from J, with 10 bases between. This CDR3 has 15 amino acids. The chain's CDR3 is CASSPEAANTGELFF. CDR3 sequence (DNA): TGTGCCAGCAGCCCCGAAGCAGCGAACACCGGGGAGCTGTTTTTT. Supplemented by reference TRBV9 and TRBJ2-2, the full variable domain reads DSGVTQTPKHLITATGQRVTLRCSPRSGDLSVYWYQQSLDQGLQFLIQYYNGEERAKGNILERFSAQQFPDLHSELNLSSLELGDSALYFCASSPEAANTGELFFGEGSRLTVL.

The chain recombines TRBV27 with TRBJ2-5, with unresolved D. Trimming removed 0 bases from V and 1 base from J, with 9 bases in between. The germline V gene encodes CDR1 MNHEY and CDR2 SMNVEV (reference sequence). The CDR3 contains 15 residues. CDR3 protein: CASSLSPPLQETQYF. The CDR3 bases are TGTGCCAGCAGTTTATCACCCCCCCTCCAAGAGACCCAGTACTTC.

This clone was observed a few times. The rearrangement uses TRBV2 and TRBJ2-7, with unresolved D. Trimming took 7 bases from V and 2 from J, leaving 15 bases between them. The CDR3 spans 14 residues. The germline V gene encodes CDR1 SNHLY and CDR2 FYNNEI. This CDR3 is CASMWVTAPYEQYF. The DNA for the CDR3 is TGTGCCAGCATGTGGGTCACTGCCCCCTACGAGCAGTACTTC.

The rearrangement links TRBV27 to TRBJ2-5; D is uncertain. The germline V gene encodes CDR1 MNHEY and CDR2 SMNVEV (reference sequence). Trimming pared 6 bases from V and 1 base from J, leaving 6 bases between. The CDR3 is made up of 12 amino acids. The CDR3 reads CASRGTQETQYF. The CDR3 coding sequence is TGTGCCAGCAGGGGAACCCAAGAGACCCAGTACTTC.

V gene TRBV9 combines with J gene TRBJ1-1; possible D gene TRBD1, 6 bases. Germline CDR1 is SGDLS and CDR2 is YYNGEE. The CDR3 covers 14 residues. V was shortened by 4 bases and J by 1 base, with 11 bases between the two germline ends. CDR3 coding DNA: TGTGCCAGCAGCACGACAGGCGCGAACACTGAAGCTTTCTTT. It specifies CASSTTGANTEAFF.

The chain recombines TRBV11-2 with TRBJ1-1; 7 bases map to TRBD1. Unmatched junction bases numbered 7, after V lost 6 bases and J lost 3 bases. Germline values: CDR1 SGHAT, CDR2 FQNNGV. The CDR3 sequence is 14 residues long. CDR3 sequence (DNA): TGTGCCAGCAGTCATCCCGACAGGGACACTGAAGCTTTCTTT. This sequence encodes CASSHPDRDTEAFF.

The sample holds one count of this clone. The chain couples TRBV3-1 (or the pseudogene TRBV3-2) to TRBJ2-5; D not resolved. The CDR3 totals 12 residues. Per germline, CDR1 LGHDT and CDR2 YNNKEL (reference sequence). V lost 3 bases to trimming and J lost 7 bases, with 9 bases between them. CDR3 protein: CASSQRLGTQYF. The CDR3 DNA reads as TGTGCCAGCAGCCAGAGATTAGGGACCCAGTACTTC.

This clone has only one observation. V gene TRBV11-1 combines with J gene TRBJ2-7, with 8 bases identical to TRBD2. Trimming took 2 bases from V and 0 from J; bases not matched to a gene: 3. Germline CDR1 SGHAT, CDR2 FQDESV (reference sequence). The CDR3 consists of 15 residues. The CDR3 DNA reads TGTGCCAGCAGCTTAAGCGGGGGACCCTCCTACGAGCAGTACTTC. Translating it yields CASSLSGGPSYEQYF.

The rearrangement uses TRBV5-1 and TRBJ2-1; D might be TRBD1 (6 bases). Germline values: CDR1 SGHRS, CDR2 YFSETQ. The CDR3 has 13 amino acids. The V and J ends lost 5 bases and 5 bases respectively, with 11 bases between them. The CDR3 here is CASRGQSDNEQFF. Here the CDR3 DNA reads TGCGCCAGCAGAGGACAGTCAGACAATGAGCAGTTCTTC.

This sequence joins TRBV4-1 and TRBJ2-5; the match to TRBD2 covers 10 bases. Per the germline V gene, CDR1 is MGHRA and CDR2 is YSYEKL. The CDR3 sequence is 18 residues long. J was trimmed by 5 bases and V by 0 bases; bases with no gene match: 12. As DNA, the CDR3 is TGCGCCAGCAGCCAAGATAAAGCGCTTCTAGCGGGAGCGGAGACCCAGTACTTC. Its translation: CASSQDKALLAGAETQYF.

The J gene is TRBJ2-2, the V gene TRBV7-2; 12 bases line up with TRBD2. The J segment lost 5 bases and the V segment lost 4 bases, leaving 5 bases of the junction unmatched. The germline gives CDR1 SGHTA, CDR2 FQGNSA. The CDR3 is 16 residues long. The chain's CDR3 is CASSSTSGRSTGELFF. CDR3 sequence (DNA): TGTGCCAGCAGCTCGACTAGCGGGAGATCGACCGGGGAGCTGTTTTTT. The full variable domain, in which reference TRBV7-2 and TRBJ2-2 provide the parts outside the CDR3, is GAGVSQSPSNKVTEKGKDVELRCDPISGHTALYWYRQSLGQGLEFLIYFQGNSAPDKSGLPSDRFSAERTGGSVSTLTIQRTQQEDSAVYLCASSSTSGRSTGELFFGEGSRLTVL.

This clone is a singleton in its sample. This chain connects TRBV15 to TRBJ2-7; 8 nucleotides line up with TRBD1. V was clipped by 0 bases and J by 0 bases; unmatched bases: 4. CDR1 is LNHNV and CDR2 is YYDKDF in the germline V gene (reference sequence). The CDR3 has 16 residues. The CDR3 spells CATSREPGQASYEQYF. CDR3 bases: TGTGCCACCAGCAGAGAACCGGGACAGGCCTCCTACGAGCAGTACTTC.

The V gene is TRBV6-2 or TRBV6-3, the J gene TRBJ2-5; possibly TRBD2 for D (5 bases). The V gene's germline CDR1 is MNHEY and CDR2 SVGEGT. The ends were cut back, 6 bases at V and 4 bases at J, with 18 bases in the middle. The CDR3 covers 15 residues. The CDR3 DNA reads TGTGCCAGCAGCCCATATACTAGTATATCAGAGACCCAGTACTTC. This sequence encodes CASSPYTSISETQYF.

Worth noting for this clone: At one of its ends the junction is not consistent with the germline gene, which may arise from a read error. V gene TRBV7-9 combines with J gene TRBJ2-3; D perhaps matches TRBD2 (5 bases). This CDR3 is 13 amino acids long. Germline CDR1 and CDR2: SEHNR and FQNEAQ (reference sequence). The CDR3 bases are TGTGCCAGCAGCATCACTAGTTTTTTCAGTGGGGAGTTT. Residues: CASSITSFFSGEF.

Of note for this clone: A junction end diverges from the germline sequence, so it may reflect a read error. This chain uses TRBV13 with TRBJ2-5, with 14 bases identical to TRBD2. The CDR3 has 16 residues. Germline lookup yields CDR1 PRHDT and CDR2 FYEKMQ (reference sequence). CDR3 amino acids: CASSLGTSGRGETQYF. The DNA for the CDR3 is TGTGCCAGCAGCCTAGGGACTAGCGGGAGAGGGGAGACCCAGTACTTC.

The rearrangement joins TRBV28 to TRBJ1-1, with D perhaps matching TRBD1 (6 bases). Germline V gene data show CDR1 as MDHEN and CDR2 as SYDVKM. V lost 3 bases and J lost 1, with 15 bases in between. The CDR3 extends over 16 amino acids. CDR3 loop: CASSFPGARGNTEAFF. Here the CDR3 DNA reads TGTGCCAGCAGTTTCCCAGGAGCCAGGGGGAACACTGAAGCTTTCTTT.

The genes are TRBV3-1 (or the pseudogene TRBV3-2) and TRBJ1-4, with D uncertain. The V gene lost 4 bases and the J gene lost 4 bases, with 10 bases spanning the gap. Germline assignment: CDR1 LGHDT and CDR2 YNNKEL (reference sequence). This CDR3 spans 14 amino acids. In DNA form, the CDR3 reads TGTGCCAGCAGCCTGGAAGTACTTAATGAAAAACTGTTTTTT. Its translation: CASSLEVLNEKLFF.